This T cell receptor (beta chain) is from a study of cytomegalovirus exposure and HLA in healthy donors. Study at large: Earlier, 90 million to 140 million unique TCR beta sequences were recovered from 170 million or so T cells by an analysis.

The PCR employed 60 Vbeta primers together with 13 Jbeta primers. Produced via immunoSEQ multiplex PCR; TCRdb's table is partial and in-frame only. This table has about 200,000 clones, roughly four fifths appearing once. Unmatched junction bases numbered 5, after V lost 4 bases and J lost 4 bases. The length of the CDR3 is 15 residues. Germline V CDR1 and CDR2: MNHEY, SMNVEV (reference sequence). The source is a woman in her 40s in good health and CMV-seronegative. Sequenced input: PBMCs. The chain uses TRBV27 and TRBJ2-5; 11 nucleotides align to TRBD2. The CDR3 DNA is TGTGCCAGCAGTTCGCTAGCGGGAGGAGGAGAGACCCAGTACTTC. It specifies CASSSLAGGGETQYF.